This TCR beta chain was profiled in a study of long-term antiretroviral therapy in people with HIV. The study's findings and limits: Data on ART adherence, viral resistance or therapy changes were unavailable.

Researchers ran immunoSEQ v3.0 at survey level. Per sample, sequencing targeted about 40,000-50,000 T-cell genomes. Libraries were prepared by immunoSEQ multiplex PCR; TCRdb keeps only in-frame clonotypes and omits some of them. The sample includes about 24,000 clones, 80% to 85% of them seen just once. From each donor, at least one pre-ART PBMC sample and at least two post-ART PBMC samples were obtained. About this clone itself: What it binds is unknown.

This receptor was identified in a man aged 25-45 years with HIV. The starting material was unsorted PBMCs, obtained approximately 4.5 years after starting antiretroviral therapy.

The CDR3 DNA reads as TGTGCCAGTAGTATAGATGGGGGGGGCTCCTACAATGAGCAGTTCTTC. As protein: CASSIDGGGSYNEQFF. The rearrangement links TRBV19 to TRBJ2-1, with TRBD2 identical over 7 bases. Germline CDR1 and CDR2: LNHDA and SQIVND (reference sequence). The CDR3 consists of 16 residues. The V and J ends lost 0 bases and 0 bases, in that order; junction bases with no gene match: 2. The whole variable domain, remainder taken from reference TRBV19 and TRBJ2-1, is DGGITQSPKYLFRKEGQNVTLSCEQNLNHDAMYWYRQDPGQGLRLIYYSQIVNDFQKGDIAEGYSVSREKKESFPLTVTSAQKNPTAFYLCASSIDGGGSYNEQFFGPGTRLTVL.